This T cell receptor (beta chain) was recorded in a study of human T cells and chemical hapten exposure. MiXCR was run by TCRdb on the RACE reads, yielding one entry per CDR3 protein. Here the sample spans 80,000 to 100,000 distinct CDR3 sequences, approximately 8.2% being singletons. Germline V gene sequence: CDR1 GTSNPN, CDR2 SVGIG (reference sequence). This CDR3 is 13 amino acids long. V gave up 0 bases and J gave up 5 bases, with 11 bases separating them. Noted time point: healthy volunteer bleed at 2 weeks. Unfractionated whole blood yielded the extracted total RNA. The gene calls are TRBV30 and TRBJ2-7; D is uncertain. Sequenced input: whole blood. The sequence derives from a female donor in good health. Some clones in this sample may be carry-over from other donors' samples. The CDR3 spells CAWSVLFGNEQYF. The CDR3 coding sequence is TGTGCCTGGAGTGTACTTTTCGGAAACGAGCAGTACTTC.